Reported below is one T cell receptor (beta chain). Its antigen remains undetermined. No base-level quality is on record; no much larger clone is a single base apart. TCRbeta CDR3 regions were amplified from genomic DNA using the immunoSEQ Assay, a bias-controlled multiplex PCR. In the paper's pipeline: Nucleated cell counts per sample were estimated from amplification of reference gene primers within the assay. To quantify the absolute abundance of each unique TCRbeta CDR3 rearrangement, sequence reads were collapsed and filtered. For each sample, productive Simpson clonality was calculated as the square root of Simpson's diversity index across productive rearrangements. Drawn from immuneACCESS, this table holds only the in-frame rearrangements with V and J called that TCRdb kept. Clones are partly lost; checked studies trace under half to an unresolved V gene and leave the rest unexplained. The DNA gave D and trimming, while V, J and clone size come from that table. The table for this sample lists more than 200,000 clones; around nine tenths of them were counted only once. Jointly, the top ten make up 1.3% to 1.5% of the sample.

Whole blood was collected in K2EDTA tubes by collaborating institutions according to the institutions' own protocols. Collaborator samples were shipped for TCRbeta analysis as frozen whole blood, isolated PBMCs, or DNA extracted from either sample type. These data are taken from a study of blood T cell repertoires in COVID-19 (TCRdb year 2020). About the full investigation: Collaborator samples came from the United States, Italy and Spain and covered acute and convalescent phases of COVID-19. The repertoires were released in a freely available public database meant as a resource for research on the immune response to SARS-CoV-2. The prospective study material was composed of cDNA or gDNA derived from T cells, B-cell-depleted T cells, or PBMCs. The sample metadata nearly always contained a de-identified subject ID, COVID-19 status, age in years and sex. Where available, HLA class I and class II types were taken from metadata supplied by the sample provider and were not determined by assay-based typing. Samples came from the ongoing ImmuneRACE study (first 160 participants) plus 1,254 subjects from 6 global collaborators. Deeply sampled blood TCRbeta repertoires from subjects exposed to, actively infected with, or recovered from COVID-19 were included in the dataset.

What the study reported, not specific to this receptor: The quantity of clinical and demographic metadata differed by source and by participant and was supplied without curation.

The specimen was peripheral blood. The source is an elderly man with acute or convalescent COVID-19.

The nucleotide sequence reads as follows: TGTGCCAGTAGTATCGGGGGCACCGGGGAGCTGTTTTTT. It translates to CASSIGGTGELFF. The chain is encoded by TRBV19 joined to TRBJ2-2; a tentative D call is TRBD2 (6 bases match). The CDR3 goes from the cysteine to the phenylalanine over 13 residues. The DNA shown is the 39-base CDR3, in frame from base 1. The junction carries 6 bases between V and J, which are trimmed by 3 bases and 4 bases respectively. The CDR1 and CDR2 encoded by the germline V gene (reference sequence) are LNHDA and SQIVND. With the rest looked up from the reference TRBV19 and TRBJ2-2 genes rather than sequenced, the full variable domain is DGGITQSPKYLFRKEGQNVTLSCEQNLNHDAMYWYRQDPGQGLRLIYYSQIVNDFQKGDIAEGYSVSREKKESFPLTVTSAQKNPTAFYLCASSIGGTGELFFGEGSRLTVL.